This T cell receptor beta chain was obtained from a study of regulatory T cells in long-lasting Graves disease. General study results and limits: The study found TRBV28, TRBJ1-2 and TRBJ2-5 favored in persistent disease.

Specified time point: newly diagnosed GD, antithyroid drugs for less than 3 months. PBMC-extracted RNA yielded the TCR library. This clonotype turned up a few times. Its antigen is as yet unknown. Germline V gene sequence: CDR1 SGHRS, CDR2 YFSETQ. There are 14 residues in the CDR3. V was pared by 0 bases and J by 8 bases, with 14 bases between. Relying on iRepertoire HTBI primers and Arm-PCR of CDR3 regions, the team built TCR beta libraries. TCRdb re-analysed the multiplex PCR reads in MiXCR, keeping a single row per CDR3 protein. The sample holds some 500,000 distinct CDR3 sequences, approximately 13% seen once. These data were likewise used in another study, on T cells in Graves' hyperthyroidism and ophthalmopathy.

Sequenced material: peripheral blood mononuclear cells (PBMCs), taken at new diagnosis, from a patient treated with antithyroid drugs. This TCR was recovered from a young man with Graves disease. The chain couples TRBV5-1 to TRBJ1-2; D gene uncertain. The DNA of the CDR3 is TGCGCCAGCAGCTTGGCCATATCAGGTTCCGGCTACACCTTC. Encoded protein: CASSLAISGSGYTF.